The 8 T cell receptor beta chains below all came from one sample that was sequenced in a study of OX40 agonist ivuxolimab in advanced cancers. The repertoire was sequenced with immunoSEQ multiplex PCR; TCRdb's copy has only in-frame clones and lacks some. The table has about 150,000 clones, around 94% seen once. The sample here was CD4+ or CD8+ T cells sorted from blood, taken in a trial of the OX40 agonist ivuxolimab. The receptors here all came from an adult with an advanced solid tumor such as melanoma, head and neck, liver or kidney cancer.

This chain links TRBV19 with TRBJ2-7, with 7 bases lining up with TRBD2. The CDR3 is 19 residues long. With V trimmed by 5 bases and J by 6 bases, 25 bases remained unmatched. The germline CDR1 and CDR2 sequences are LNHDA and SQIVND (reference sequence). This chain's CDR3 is CASSPNKASGEFRRGEQYF. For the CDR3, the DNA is TGTGCCAGTAGTCCCAATAAGGCTAGCGGAGAATTTAGGAGAGGCGAGCAGTACTTC.

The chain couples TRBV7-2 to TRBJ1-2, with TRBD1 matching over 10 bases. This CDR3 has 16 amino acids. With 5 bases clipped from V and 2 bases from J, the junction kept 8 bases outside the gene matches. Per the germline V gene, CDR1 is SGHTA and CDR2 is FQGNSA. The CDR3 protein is CASSTMPGQGNYGYTF. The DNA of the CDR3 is TGTGCCAGCAGCACCATGCCGGGACAGGGGAACTATGGCTACACCTTC.

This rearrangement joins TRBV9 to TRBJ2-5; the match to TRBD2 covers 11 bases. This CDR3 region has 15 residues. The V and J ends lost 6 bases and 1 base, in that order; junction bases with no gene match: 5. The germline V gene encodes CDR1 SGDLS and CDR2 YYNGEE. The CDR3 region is CASTAGLAGQETQYF. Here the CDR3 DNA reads TGTGCCAGCACCGCTGGACTAGCGGGCCAAGAGACCCAGTACTTC.

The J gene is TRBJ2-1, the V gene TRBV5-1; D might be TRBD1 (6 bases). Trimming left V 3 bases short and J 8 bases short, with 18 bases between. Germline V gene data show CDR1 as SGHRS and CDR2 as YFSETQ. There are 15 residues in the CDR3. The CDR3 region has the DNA TGCGCCAGCAGCTCCGGGACAAACAGAGTCGATGAGCAGTTCTTC. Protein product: CASSSGTNRVDEQFF.

The CDR3 DNA is TGTGCCAGCAGCCTGAGACTAGCGGGGGGTCTCGAGCAGTACTTC. Translation: CASSLRLAGGLEQYF. The rearrangement links TRBV7-8 to TRBJ2-7, with TRBD2 matching over 13 bases. The ends lost 5 bases at V and 6 bases at J; junction bases unmatched: 7. The germline V gene encodes CDR1 SGHVS and CDR2 FQNEAQ. The CDR3 contains 15 residues. The full variable domain, in which reference TRBV7-8 and TRBJ2-7 provide the parts outside the CDR3, is GAGVSQSPRYKVAKRGQDVALRCDPISGHVSLFWYQQALGQGPEFLTYFQNEAQLDKSGLPSDRFFAERPEGSVSTLKIQRTQQEDSAVYLCASSLRLAGGLEQYFGPGTRLTVT.

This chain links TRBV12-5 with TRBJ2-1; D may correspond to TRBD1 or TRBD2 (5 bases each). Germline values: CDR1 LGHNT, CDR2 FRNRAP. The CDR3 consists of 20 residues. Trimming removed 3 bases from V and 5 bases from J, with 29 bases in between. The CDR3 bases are TGTGCTAGTGGTTTATACCAACTATTGACCCGGGGACGCCCTCACAATGAGCAGTTCTTC. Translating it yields CASGLYQLLTRGRPHNEQFF.

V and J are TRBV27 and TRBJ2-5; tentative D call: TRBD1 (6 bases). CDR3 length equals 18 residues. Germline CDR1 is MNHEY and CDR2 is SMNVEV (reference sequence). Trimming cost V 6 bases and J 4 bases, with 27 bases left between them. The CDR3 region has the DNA TGTGCCAGCAGACCCCCCCTCCCGACAGGACCCTCCAGAGAGACCCAGTACTTC. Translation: CASRPPLPTGPSRETQYF.

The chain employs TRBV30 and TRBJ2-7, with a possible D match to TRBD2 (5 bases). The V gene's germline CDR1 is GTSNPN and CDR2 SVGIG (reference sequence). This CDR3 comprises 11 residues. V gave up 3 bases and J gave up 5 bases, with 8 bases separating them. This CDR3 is CAWSPRDEQYF. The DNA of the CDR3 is TGTGCCTGGAGCCCGAGGGACGAGCAGTACTTC. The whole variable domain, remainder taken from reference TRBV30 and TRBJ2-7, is SQTIHQWPATLVQPVGSPLSLECTVEGTSNPNLYWYRQAAGRGLQLLFYSVGIGQISSEVPQNLSASRPQDRQFILSSKKLLLSDSGFYLCAWSPRDEQYFGPGTRLTVT.